This T cell receptor beta chain was sequenced for a study of T cells in Graves' hyperthyroidism and ophthalmopathy (dated by TCRdb to the late 2010s). About the full investigation: Peripheral blood samples were taken at the time of initial diagnosis, prior to any treatment. TCR Vbeta CDR3 sequencing of 130 to 150 peripheral blood samples (approximately 44 ophthalmopathy, some 75 hyperthyroidism and around 17 progressor patients) is reported in the paper. The roughly 100 discovery patients were randomly divided into training and test sets at a 7:3 ratio. Once sampling was done, hyperthyroidism patients were given methimazole at a starting dose of 30 mg daily, whereas ophthalmopathy patients were given high-dose intravenous methylprednisolone. An independent validation cohort of around 19 hyperthyroidism patients and about 15 patients who later progressed to ophthalmopathy tested prospective prediction of ophthalmopathy. The study also compared thyroid tissue and blood T-cell repertoires from about 6 Graves' hyperthyroidism patients. A discovery cohort of around 98 patients, 43 with Graves' ophthalmopathy and under 60 with stable Graves' hyperthyroidism, was used to find distinguishing TCR V-J signatures.

V and J lose 2 bases and 5 bases, and a span of 18 bases separates them. The CDR3, from cysteine to phenylalanine, totals 15 residues. CDR3 DNA only is kept here, 45 bases in frame from base 1. CDR1 and CDR2, looked up from the germline V gene (reference sequence), are DFQATT and SNEGSKA. Moderately to severely active disease, a Clinical Activity Score of at least 3, a NOSPECS grade of at least 4, and a duration under 3 months were present in ophthalmopathy patients. Any patient with an uncontrolled infection, another autoimmune disease, pregnancy or lactation was excluded. Diagnoses were based on clinical symptoms, serum thyroxine and TRAb, thyroid ultrasound and orbital computed tomography. PBMCs were isolated from about 9 ml of fresh peripheral blood by Ficoll-Paque density gradient centrifugation. Total RNA was extracted using Trizol reagent, and RNA quality was assessed on an Agilent 2100 Bioanalyzer.

This clonotype was observed many times. The antigen this receptor binds is unknown. Qualities for individual bases were not recorded, and no much larger clone is one base off. Results and caveats for the whole study, not just this receptor: Most expanded thyroid clonotypes (frequency above 0.001) were also found in blood, which suggests that blood repertoires may mirror thyroid immune responses. No statistical method was used to fix the sample size in advance, and group allocation was not hidden from the investigators. In validation, progression to ophthalmopathy was predicted by the model with 55% to 71% sensitivity and around 75% specificity, a median of roughly six months before onset. A 13 V-J signature model separated ophthalmopathy from stable hyperthyroidism, with over 85% sensitivity and 81% to 82% specificity in cross-validation and 80%/75% in testing.

TCR beta CDR3 regions were amplified from RNA transcripts. The TCR CDR3 was subjected to a first round of RT-PCR using the HTBI primer set and the Qiagen OneStep RT-PCR kit. Libraries were constructed in a second round of multiplex PCR, after which size selection and purification were carried out. Libraries were sequenced paired-end with 100 bp reads on an Illumina HiSeq2000. Concerning the study's data processing: SOAPnuke was used to process the raw data, removing reads that contained adapters or uncalled bases, had a mean Phred below 15, or lacked an exact match to the constant primer or identifier. High-quality paired reads were merged using COPE v1.2.5, and each unique nucleotide sequence was defined as a clonotype. MiTCR v1.1 was used to align clonotypes to the IMGT TRBV, TRBD and TRBJ reference segments. Analysis was restricted to V-J combinations with a frequency above 0.0001, which covered roughly 99% of repertoires. A TCS score was defined as the ratio between F50 (clonal expansion) and ExV (chaos), using BLOSUM62-based TCRdist between CDR3 peptides within each V-J. Welch's t-statistics and random forest reduced around 510 V-J features to 13, which were used in a naive Bayes classifier (R e1071). Clones were called with MiXCR by TCRdb after fastp trimmed the public reads at Q25, and only in-frame beta chains were retained. Each CDR3 protein appears once, grouped with its most common genes and DNA. The V and J calls follow TCRdb's processing rather than the paper's. Within this sample are roughly 500,000 distinct CDR3 sequences, with roughly a quarter of them counted one time only. Of the sample, around 10% is held by the ten largest clones.

The TCR originated in a woman aged 25 to 39 with Graves' ophthalmopathy. The chain is encoded by TRBV20-1 joined to TRBJ1-2; the D gene assignment is ambiguous. The sequencing sample was made of blood. This receptor carries the CDR3 CSARPVDTASYGYTF. The DNA sequence follows: TGCAGTGCTAGACCCGTAGACACGGCAAGTTATGGCTACACCTTC.